This TCR beta chain appears in the sequencing data of a study of T cells after yellow fever vaccination. This clonotype turned up a few times. The antigen remains unidentified. Production of TCR cDNA was by 5'RACE template switching, which also added a universal primer site and UMIs. One entry per CDR3 protein results from TCRdb running MiXCR on the 5' RACE reads. In the table there are about 340,000 distinct CDR3 sequences, about 8.7% of which are singletons. Overall study results and limits: Once the booster was given, most primary-vaccination clones reappeared, at approximately 97% for CD4 and over 75% for CD8. The secondary T-cell response peaked on day 5, not day 15, but was weaker.

The sequence was collected from a man aged 18-30 years who received the YFV17D yellow fever vaccine. This material consisted of PBMCs, taken on the day of the first yellow fever vaccination.

This CDR3 reads CASSLSGTANSPLHF. CDR3 coding DNA: TGTGCCAGCAGCTTATCCGGGACGGCTAATTCACCCCTCCACTTT. The chain recombines TRBV7-9 with TRBJ1-6, with a possible D match to TRBD1 (5 bases). Trimming removed 2 bases at V and 6 bases at J, with 11 bases between. Germline-derived CDR1 and CDR2 are SEHNR and FQNEAQ (reference sequence). The CDR3 totals 15 residues.